The table lists the clone carrying this TCR beta chain with a few counts. Germline V CDR1 and CDR2: SGHDN, FVKESK. The CDR3 length is 13 residues. The V segment lost 0 bases and the J segment 14 bases; nucleotides outside the gene matches: 7. This entry belongs to a study of blood T cell repertoires in COVID-19. Study summary: Some COVID-19 samples were acute and others convalescent; all came from the United States, Italy and Spain. Nucleic acid was either cDNA or gDNA, and it came from T cells, B-cell-depleted T cells, or PBMCs.

As processed by the authors: Estimation of nucleated cell counts relied on the amplification of reference gene primers. The method was immunoSEQ multiplex PCR; TCRdb's version includes in-frame clones alone and lacks a portion of them. The V and J calls and clone size are taken from that table; D and trimming were inferred from the DNA. The repertoire holds about 100,000 clones, more than 70% seen once, with around 13% in the top ten. The V gene is TRBV14, the J gene TRBJ2-5; TRBD2 aligns across 9 bases. The source material was peripheral blood. This clonotype was obtained from a human donor in a cohort sampled during active COVID-19. Written as DNA, the CDR3 is TGTGCCAGCAGCCAAGAGCCTAGCGGGATGGGTTACTTC. Translation: CASSQEPSGMGYF.